This passage covers 3 T cell receptor beta chains from one sample sequenced in a study of blood T cells in healthy people across ages (dated by TCRdb to between 2014 and 2017). The library was generated by 5' RACE. TCRdb shows the sequencer as Illumina HiSeq 2500. The second PCR ran for about 7 to 11 cycles and used a J-beta primer mix along with a sample-barcoded 5' primer. In-frame beta chains were kept once TCRdb had trimmed the public reads at Q25 with fastp and called clones with MiXCR. Each record represents a unique CDR3 protein, reported with the most common genes and DNA among its rows. The sample table holds roughly 700,000 distinct CDR3 sequences, of which less than 40% were seen once. The leading ten clones occupy approximately 15% of the sample. The sequenced sample was blood. All receptors come from a woman aged 80 or over in good health. Donor details come from another sample of the same person, matched by shared clones.

This clonotype was observed a handful of times. The V call is TRBV27, the J call TRBJ1-2; the D gene is possibly TRBD1 (6 bases). The CDR3 spans 14 residues. With 4 bases removed from V and 3 bases from J, the gap between germline ends came to 12 bases. Germline V gives CDR1 MNHEY, CDR2 SMNVEV (reference sequence). As DNA, the CDR3 is TGTGCCAGCAGTTCAAACAGGGATTACTATGGCTACACCTTC. Protein product: CASSSNRDYYGYTF.

Note on this clonotype: A much larger clone differs from this one at a single base, so this may be a read error. The rearrangement links TRBV18 to TRBJ2-5; D gene ambiguous. Trimming removed 2 bases at V and 5 bases at J, with 6 bases between. CDR1 and CDR2 (germline): KGHSH, LQKENI. The CDR3 has 12 residues. The DNA of the CDR3 is TGTGCCAGCTCACCAGACGGGGAGACCCAGTACTTC. It codes for CASSPDGETQYF.

This clonotype has at least ten counts. The CDR3 coding sequence is TGTGCCAGCTCTACCGACGGCTACGAGCAGTACTTC. Amino acid sequence: CASSTDGYEQYF. The J gene is TRBJ2-7, the V gene TRBV18, with no clear D. The germline V gene has CDR1 KGHSH and CDR2 LQKENI. The CDR3 contains 12 residues. Trimming left V 6 bases short and J 3 bases short, with 9 bases between.